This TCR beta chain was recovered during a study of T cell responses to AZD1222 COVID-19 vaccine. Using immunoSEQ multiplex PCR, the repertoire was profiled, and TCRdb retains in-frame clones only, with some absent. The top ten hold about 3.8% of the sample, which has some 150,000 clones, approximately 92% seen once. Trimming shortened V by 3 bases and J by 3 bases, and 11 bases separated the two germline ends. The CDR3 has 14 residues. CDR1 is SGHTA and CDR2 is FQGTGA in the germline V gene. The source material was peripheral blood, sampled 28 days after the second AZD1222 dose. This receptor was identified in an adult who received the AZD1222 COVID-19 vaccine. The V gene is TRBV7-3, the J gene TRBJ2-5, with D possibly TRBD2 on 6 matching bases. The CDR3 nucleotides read TGTGCCAGCAGCTTGGCAGGGAGGAAAGAGACCCAGTACTTC. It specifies CASSLAGRKETQYF.